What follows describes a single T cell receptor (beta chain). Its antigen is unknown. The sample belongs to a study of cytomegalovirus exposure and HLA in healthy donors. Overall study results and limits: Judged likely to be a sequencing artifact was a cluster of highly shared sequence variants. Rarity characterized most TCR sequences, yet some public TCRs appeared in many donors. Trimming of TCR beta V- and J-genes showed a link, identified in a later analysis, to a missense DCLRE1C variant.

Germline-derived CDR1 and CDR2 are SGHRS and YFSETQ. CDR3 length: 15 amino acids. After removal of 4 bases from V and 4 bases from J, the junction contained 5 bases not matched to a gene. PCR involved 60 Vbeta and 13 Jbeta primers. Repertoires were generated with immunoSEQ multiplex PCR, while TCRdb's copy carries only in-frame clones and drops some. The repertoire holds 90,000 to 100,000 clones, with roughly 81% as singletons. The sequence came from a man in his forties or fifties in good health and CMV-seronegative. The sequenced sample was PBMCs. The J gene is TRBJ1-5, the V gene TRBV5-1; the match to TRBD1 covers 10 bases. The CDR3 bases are TGCGCCAGCAGCCAAGGGACAGGGGAGAATCAGCCCCAGCATTTT. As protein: CASSQGTGENQPQHF.